The table lists the clone carrying this T cell receptor (beta chain) with many counts. Its target is not known. Quantitative barcoded 5'-RACE was used to prepare TCR beta libraries. TCRdb processed the 5' RACE reads anew with MiXCR; each CDR3 protein has one entry. The profile shows around 490,000 distinct CDR3 sequences, 5.3% of them singletons. V shed 0 bases and J shed 1 base, with 4 bases lying between them. The length of the CDR3 is 14 residues. Germline CDR1 reads SGHKS; CDR2 reads YYEKEE (reference sequence). This sample was included in a study of CD8 T cells in ankylosing spondylitis. Study findings and constraints: Some of the motif variants had earlier been found in reactive arthritis patients' fluid and blood. Disease-linked clones proved CD8+ and comparatively uncommon in peripheral blood. Disease-linked clones reportedly concentrated significantly in matched ankylosing spondylitis synovial fluid. Ankylosing spondylitis blood appeared to be characterized by a TCR beta motif of 8 or 9 highly homologous variants.

The clonotype comes from a male donor with ankylosing spondylitis. J is TRBJ2-2 and V is TRBV5-5; D is uncertain. Sequencing was performed on blood, either unsorted or a sorted T cell fraction (not recorded which). The CDR3 coding sequence is TGTGCCAGCAGCTTGGGGTGGAACACCGGGGAGCTGTTTTTT. Translating it yields CASSLGWNTGELFF.